The subject of this entry is one T cell receptor (beta chain). The source material, RNA transcripts, was used to amplify TCR beta CDR3 regions. HTBI primers were employed in a first-round RT-PCR of the TCR CDR3. Each CDR3 protein is one row after TCRdb ran MiXCR on the multiplex PCR reads. The sample holds around 540,000 distinct CDR3 sequences, roughly 15% seen once. This specimen comes from a study of T cells in Graves' hyperthyroidism and ophthalmopathy. Study background: Upon initial diagnosis and before any treatment, peripheral blood was collected.

The CDR3 has 15 amino acids. CDR1 MNHEY and CDR2 SMNVEV come from the germline V gene (reference sequence). V was clipped by 6 bases and J by 1 base; unmatched bases: 6. Sequenced input: blood. The sequence was obtained from a woman in her twenties or thirties with Graves' ophthalmopathy. The chain has TRBV27 and TRBJ2-1; 7 bases line up with TRBD1. CDR3 in DNA: TGTGCCAGCAGACCGGACAGGAGATCCTACAATGAGCAGTTCTTC. It translates to CASRPDRRSYNEQFF.